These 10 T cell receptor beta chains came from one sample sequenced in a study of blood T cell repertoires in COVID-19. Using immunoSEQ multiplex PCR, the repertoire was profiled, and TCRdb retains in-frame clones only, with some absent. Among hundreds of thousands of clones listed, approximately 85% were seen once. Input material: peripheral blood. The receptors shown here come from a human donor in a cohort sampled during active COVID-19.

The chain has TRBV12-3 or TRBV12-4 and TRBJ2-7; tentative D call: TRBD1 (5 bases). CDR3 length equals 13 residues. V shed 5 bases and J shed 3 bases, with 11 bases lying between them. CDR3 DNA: TGTGCCAGCAGTATAGGGGCCTACTACGAGCAGTACTTC. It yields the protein CASSIGAYYEQYF.

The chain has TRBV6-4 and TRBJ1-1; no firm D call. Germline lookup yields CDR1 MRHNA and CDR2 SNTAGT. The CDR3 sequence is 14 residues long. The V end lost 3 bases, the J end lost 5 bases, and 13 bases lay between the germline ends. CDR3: CASSEQPGGTEAFF. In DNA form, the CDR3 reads TGTGCCAGCAGTGAACAACCCGGAGGGACTGAAGCTTTCTTT.

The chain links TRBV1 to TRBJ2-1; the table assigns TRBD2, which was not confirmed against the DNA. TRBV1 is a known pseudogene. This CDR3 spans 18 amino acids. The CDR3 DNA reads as TGCACCAGCAGCCAAGACGGGACGGGAGTCCGCTCCTACAATGAGCAGTTCTTC. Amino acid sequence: CTSSQDGTGVRSYNEQFF.

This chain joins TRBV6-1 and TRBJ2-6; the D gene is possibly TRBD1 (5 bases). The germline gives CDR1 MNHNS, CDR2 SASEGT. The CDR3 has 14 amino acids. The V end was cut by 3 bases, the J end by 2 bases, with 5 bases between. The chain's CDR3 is CASSDRAGANVLTF. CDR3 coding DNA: TGTGCCAGCAGTGACAGGGCTGGGGCCAACGTCCTGACTTTC.

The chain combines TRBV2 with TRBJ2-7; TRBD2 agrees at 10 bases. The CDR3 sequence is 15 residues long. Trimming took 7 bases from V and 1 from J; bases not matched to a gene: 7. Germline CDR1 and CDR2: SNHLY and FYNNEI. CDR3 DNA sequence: TGTGCCAGCAACGAGCAAGCGGGAGGGTCCTACGAGCAGTACTTC. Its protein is CASNEQAGGSYEQYF.

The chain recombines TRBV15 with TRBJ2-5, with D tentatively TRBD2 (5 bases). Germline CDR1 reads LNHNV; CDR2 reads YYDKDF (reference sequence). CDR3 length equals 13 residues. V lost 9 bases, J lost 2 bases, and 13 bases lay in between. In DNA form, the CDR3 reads TGTGCCACTCAGGCCGGACTTCAAGAGACCCAGTACTTC. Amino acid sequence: CATQAGLQETQYF.

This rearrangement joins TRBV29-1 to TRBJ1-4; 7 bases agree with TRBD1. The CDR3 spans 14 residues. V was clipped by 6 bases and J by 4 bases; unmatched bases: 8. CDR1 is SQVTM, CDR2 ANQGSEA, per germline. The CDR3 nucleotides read TGCAGCGTCGCAGACAGGGCCAATAATGAAAAACTGTTTTTT. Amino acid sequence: CSVADRANNEKLFF.

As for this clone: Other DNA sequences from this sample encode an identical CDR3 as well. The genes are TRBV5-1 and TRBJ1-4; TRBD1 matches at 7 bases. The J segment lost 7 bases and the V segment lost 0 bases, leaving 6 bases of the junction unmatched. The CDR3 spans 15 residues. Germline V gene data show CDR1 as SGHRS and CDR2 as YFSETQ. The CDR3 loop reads CASSLVGDRVEKLFF. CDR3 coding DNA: TGCGCCAGCAGCTTGGTGGGGGACAGAGTTGAAAAACTGTTTTTT.

The CDR3 region is CASSWGLSNTGELFF. In DNA form, the CDR3 reads TGTGCCAGCAGTTGGGGACTATCGAACACCGGGGAGCTGTTTTTT. The V gene is TRBV6-6, the J gene TRBJ2-2; TRBD2 aligns across 7 bases. The CDR3 contains 15 residues. The junction had 2 bases not matched to a gene; V was cut back by 4 bases and J by 0 bases. Germline V gene data show CDR1 as MNHNY and CDR2 as SVGAGI (reference sequence).

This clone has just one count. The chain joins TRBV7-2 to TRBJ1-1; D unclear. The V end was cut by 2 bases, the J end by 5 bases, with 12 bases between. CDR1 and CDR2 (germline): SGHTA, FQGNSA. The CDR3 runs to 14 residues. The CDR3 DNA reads TGTGCCAGCAGCTTAACGAGGGCAGAGACTGAAGCTTTCTTT. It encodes CASSLTRAETEAFF. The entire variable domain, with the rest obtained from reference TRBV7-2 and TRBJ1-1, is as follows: GAGVSQSPSNKVTEKGKDVELRCDPISGHTALYWYRQSLGQGLEFLIYFQGNSAPDKSGLPSDRFSAERTGGSVSTLTIQRTQQEDSAVYLCASSLTRAETEAFFGQGTRLTVV.